A selection of T cell receptor beta chains follows, all from one sample in a study of blood T cell repertoires in COVID-19. Measured with immunoSEQ multiplex PCR; TCRdb has only the in-frame clones, and not every one. Of 110,000 to 150,000 clones listed, 85% were seen once; the top ten hold around 3.2%. Specimen: peripheral blood. The source of these receptors is a man aged 50-59 years with acute or convalescent COVID-19. The CDR3 runs from the conserved cysteine through the conserved F or W. The order of the fields is clone size, CDR3 length, J gene, V gene, D gene, CDR3 DNA, CDR3 protein. A D gene is named only where the DNA matches it firmly. Clone size is shown for a subset of rows, as once, few, many or a class of expanded clone.

abundance: NA; len: 13; j_gene: TRBJ1-3; v_gene: TRBV30; d_gene: NA; CDR3nt: TGTGCCTGGAGTACAACAGGCGGAAACACCATATATTTT; CDR3aa: CAWSTTGGNTIYF
abundance: NA; len: 14; j_gene: TRBJ2-3; v_gene: TRBV3-1/TRBV3-2; d_gene: TRBD2; CDR3nt: TGTGCCAGCAGCCAGGGGGGGTGGGCAGATACGCAGTATTTT; CDR3aa: CASSQGGWADTQYF
abundance: once; len: 15; j_gene: TRBJ2-2; v_gene: TRBV24-1; d_gene: NA; CDR3nt: TGTGCCACCAGTGGGGGGCCTTCGAACACCGGGGAGCTGTTTTTT; CDR3aa: CATSGGPSNTGELFF
abundance: NA; len: 16; j_gene: TRBJ1-5; v_gene: TRBV21-1; d_gene: NA; CDR3nt: TGTGCCCCCAGGGCAGGGGGACCTTATAGCAATCAGCCCCAGCATTTT; CDR3aa: CAPRAGGPYSNQPQHF
abundance: NA; len: 16; j_gene: TRBJ1-4; v_gene: TRBV2; d_gene: NA; CDR3nt: TGTGCCAGCAGTCCCCGTGGGCCCTCAACTAATGAAAAACTGTTTTTT; CDR3aa: CASSPRGPSTNEKLFF
abundance: once; len: 14; j_gene: TRBJ1-6; v_gene: TRBV11-2; d_gene: NA; CDR3nt: TGTGCCAGCACGCAAACGGGGAGGAATTCACCCCTCCACTTT; CDR3aa: CASTQTGRNSPLHF
abundance: NA; len: 13; j_gene: TRBJ1-3; v_gene: TRBV5-8; d_gene: NA; CDR3nt: TGTGCCAGCAGCCAGAACGAGGGCGACACCATATATTTT; CDR3aa: CASSQNEGDTIYF
abundance: NA; len: 13; j_gene: TRBJ1-5; v_gene: TRBV27; d_gene: NA; CDR3nt: TGTGCCAGCAGTAGGACAGATTATCAGCCCCAGCATTTT; CDR3aa: CASSRTDYQPQHF
abundance: NA; len: 13; j_gene: TRBJ2-7; v_gene: TRBV12-3/TRBV12-4; d_gene: TRBD2; CDR3nt: TGTGCCAGCAGGACTAGCGCCTCCTACGAGCAGTACTTC; CDR3aa: CASRTSASYEQYF
abundance: NA; len: 13; j_gene: TRBJ2-2; v_gene: TRBV19; d_gene: NA; CDR3nt: TGTGCCACCAGGACAGTGGGCACCGGGGAGCTGTTTTTT; CDR3aa: CATRTVGTGELFF
abundance: NA; len: 11; j_gene: TRBJ1-3; v_gene: TRBV20-1; d_gene: NA; CDR3nt: TGCAGTGCTAGATCAGGAAACACCATATATTTT; CDR3aa: CSARSGNTIYF
abundance: NA; len: 15; j_gene: TRBJ1-1; v_gene: TRBV4-1; d_gene: NA; CDR3nt: TGCGCCAGCAGCCAAAGGGAGGGGGAGAACACTGAAGCTTTCTTT; CDR3aa: CASSQREGENTEAFF
abundance: NA; len: 13; j_gene: TRBJ1-1; v_gene: TRBV28; d_gene: NA; CDR3nt: TGTGCCAGCATAAATAATCTGAACACTGAAGCTTTCTTT; CDR3aa: CASINNLNTEAFF
abundance: NA; len: 17; j_gene: TRBJ2-1; v_gene: TRBV9; d_gene: TRBD2; CDR3nt: TGTGCCAGCAGCTTCTCGACTAGCGGGAGGTCCTACAATGAGCAGTTCTTC; CDR3aa: CASSFSTSGRSYNEQFF
abundance: NA; len: 13; j_gene: TRBJ1-3; v_gene: TRBV12-3/TRBV12-4; d_gene: TRBD1; CDR3nt: TGTGCCAGCAGTCCCGGGACAGGGAACACCATATATTTT; CDR3aa: CASSPGTGNTIYF
abundance: NA; len: 16; j_gene: TRBJ2-5; v_gene: TRBV28; d_gene: TRBD2; CDR3nt: TGTGCCAGCTCCCCTGCGGCTAGCGGGGGGAAAGAGACCCAGTACTTC; CDR3aa: CASSPAASGGKETQYF
abundance: NA; len: 14; j_gene: TRBJ1-1; v_gene: TRBV10-3; d_gene: NA; CDR3nt: TGTGCCATCAGTGAAGGGAGGACAAGAACTGAAGCTTTCTTT; CDR3aa: CAISEGRTRTEAFF
abundance: NA; len: 15; j_gene: TRBJ2-3; v_gene: TRBV30; d_gene: TRBD2; CDR3nt: TGTGCCTGGAGTGGGGCTAGCGGGATTAGAGATACGCAGTATTTT; CDR3aa: CAWSGASGIRDTQYF
abundance: NA; len: 13; j_gene: TRBJ1-2; v_gene: TRBV3-1/TRBV3-2; d_gene: NA; CDR3nt: TGTGCCAGCAGCCCTAGGGACACCTATGGCTACACCTTC; CDR3aa: CASSPRDTYGYTF
abundance: NA; len: 13; j_gene: TRBJ2-1; v_gene: TRBV30; d_gene: TRBD2; CDR3nt: TGTGCCCCCGGGGGGTTATCCTACAATGAGCAGTTCTTC; CDR3aa: CAPGGLSYNEQFF
abundance: NA; len: 17; j_gene: TRBJ2-1; v_gene: TRBV19; d_gene: NA; CDR3nt: TGTGCCAGTAGTACTTTATGGTCCCATAGCTCCTACAATGAGCAGTTCTTC; CDR3aa: CASSTLWSHSSYNEQFF
abundance: many; len: 14; j_gene: TRBJ2-7; v_gene: TRBV10-1; d_gene: NA; CDR3nt: TGCGCCAGCAGTGAGTCACTAGGGTCCTACGAGCAGTACTTC; CDR3aa: CASSESLGSYEQYF
abundance: once; len: 16; j_gene: TRBJ1-1; v_gene: TRBV19; d_gene: NA; CDR3nt: TGTGCCAGTAGTATAGAGAGGGCCGGCATGAACACTGAAGCTTTCTTT; CDR3aa: CASSIERAGMNTEAFF
abundance: NA; len: 15; j_gene: TRBJ1-1; v_gene: TRBV5-1; d_gene: NA; CDR3nt: TGCGCCAGCAGTGCGGGGTCGATGAGGAACACTGAAGCTTTCTTT; CDR3aa: CASSAGSMRNTEAFF
abundance: once; len: 17; j_gene: TRBJ2-6; v_gene: TRBV9; d_gene: TRBD1; CDR3nt: TGTGCCAGCAGCGCCCCGGGACAGGGAGGTGGGGCCAACGTCCTGACTTTC; CDR3aa: CASSAPGQGGGANVLTF
abundance: NA; len: 15; j_gene: TRBJ2-1; v_gene: TRBV28; d_gene: NA; CDR3nt: TGTGCCAGCAGGATAGGGGGGGGGTCCTACAATGAGCAGTTCTTC; CDR3aa: CASRIGGGSYNEQFF
abundance: NA; len: 14; j_gene: TRBJ1-1; v_gene: TRBV6-5; d_gene: NA; CDR3nt: TGTGCCAGCACCCTAACGCATAGGAACACTGAAGCTTTCTTT; CDR3aa: CASTLTHRNTEAFF